The 29 T cell receptor beta chains below were found in one sample sequenced in a study of glioma-infiltrating T cells after dendritic cell vaccination. Produced via immunoSEQ multiplex PCR; TCRdb's table is partial and in-frame only. Of around 100,000 clones in the sample, about four fifths were seen once. Source: blood, taken before dendritic cell vaccination. The receptor set was obtained from a human donor with glioblastoma.

The genes are TRBV5-1 and TRBJ2-1; D not certain. V shed 3 bases and J shed 8 bases, with 12 bases lying between them. The CDR3 runs 13 residues. Germline-derived CDR1 and CDR2 are SGHRS and YFSETQ. The CDR3 bases are TGCGCCAGCAGCTCGCCCGGGTCAGATGAGCAGTTCTTC. Its protein product is CASSSPGSDEQFF.

This clone showed up just a few times. The V and J genes are TRBV27 and TRBJ2-7; 11 positions match TRBD1. This CDR3 spans 14 amino acids. The V segment lost 3 bases and the J segment 9 bases; nucleotides outside the gene matches: 7. Germline CDR1 reads MNHEY; CDR2 reads SMNVEV (reference sequence). The CDR3 loop reads CASSFRDRGAGQYF. CDR3 in DNA: TGTGCCAGCAGTTTTAGGGACAGGGGGGCCGGGCAGTACTTC.

The DNA of the CDR3 is TGTGCCAGCAGCCTCGGGAGGGGCCCCTACGAGCAGTACTTC. Protein: CASSLGRGPYEQYF. The chain has TRBV28 and TRBJ2-7, with TRBD2 matching 8 bases. V shed 6 bases, J shed 2 bases, and the junction held 6 bases outside the gene matches. CDR1 and CDR2 (germline): MDHEN, SYDVKM. The CDR3 length is 14 residues.

The rearrangement uses TRBV11-2 and TRBJ2-1; 16 bases fit TRBD2. Germline V lookup: CDR1 SGHAT, CDR2 FQNNGV. V was clipped by 5 bases and J by 4 bases; unmatched bases: 5. This CDR3 comprises 17 residues. The CDR3 here is CASSLGLAGGIYNEQFF. In nucleotides, the CDR3 is TGTGCCAGCAGCCTGGGACTAGCGGGGGGGATTTACAATGAGCAGTTCTTC. The entire variable domain, with the rest obtained from reference TRBV11-2 and TRBJ2-1, is as follows: EAGVAQSPRYKIIEKRQSVAFWCNPISGHATLYWYQQILGQGPKLLIQFQNNGVVDDSQLPKDRFSAERLKGVDSTLKIQPAKLEDSAVYLCASSLGLAGGIYNEQFFGPGTRLTVL.

The chain combines TRBV6-1 with TRBJ1-5; D remains unclear. Trimming left V 0 bases short and J 6 bases short, with 9 bases between. The germline CDR1 and CDR2 sequences are MNHNS and SASEGT. The CDR3 runs 14 residues. The CDR3 loop reads CASSEAFRSQPQHF. The CDR3 DNA is TGTGCCAGCAGTGAAGCATTCAGGTCTCAGCCCCAGCATTTT.

The V call is TRBV18, the J call TRBJ2-7; 9 bases agree with TRBD1. V was pared by 4 bases and J by 0 bases, with 4 bases of the junction left unmatched. This CDR3 has 15 residues. The germline CDR1 and CDR2 sequences are KGHSH and LQKENI. The CDR3 here is CASSLGQGTSYEQYF. The CDR3 DNA is TGTGCCAGCTCACTCGGACAGGGGACCTCCTACGAGCAGTACTTC.

V gene TRBV2 combines with J gene TRBJ1-5; TRBD1 agrees at 8 bases. The CDR3 extends over 14 amino acids. Per germline, CDR1 SNHLY and CDR2 FYNNEI. Trimming cost V 5 bases and J 11 bases; bases outside gene matches: 11. Here the CDR3 DNA reads TGTGCCAGCAGTAGGACAGGGCCTCCATGGGCCCAGCATTTT. Translation: CASSRTGPPWAQHF.

This clone appeared once. The chain joins TRBV5-4 to TRBJ1-6; D uncertain. Trimming left V 2 bases short and J 7 bases short, with 4 bases between. Germline V gene data show CDR1 as SGHNT and CDR2 as YYREEE (reference sequence). The CDR3 totals 12 residues. The CDR3 DNA is TGTGCCAGCAGCTTCACAAATTCACCCCTCCACTTT. It translates to CASSFTNSPLHF. The full variable domain, in which reference TRBV5-4 and TRBJ1-6 provide the parts outside the CDR3, is ETGVTQSPTHLIKTRGQQVTLRCSSQSGHNTVSWYQQALGQGPQFIFQYYREEENGRGNFPPRFSGLQFPNYSSELNVNALELDDSALYLCASSFTNSPLHFGNGTRLTVT.

The sample holds a few counts of this clone. J is TRBJ1-5 and V is TRBV30; 9 nucleotides agree with TRBD1. V lost 3 bases, J lost 4 bases, and 7 bases stayed unmatched. This CDR3 has 15 amino acids. From germline, CDR1 is GTSNPN and CDR2 SVGIG (reference sequence). The CDR3 nucleotides read TGTGCCTGGAGCAAGGACAGGGGCGGAAATCAGCCCCAGCATTTT. Translation gives CAWSKDRGGNQPQHF. Variable domain in full (rest from reference TRBV30 and TRBJ1-5): SQTIHQWPATLVQPVGSPLSLECTVEGTSNPNLYWYRQAAGRGLQLLFYSVGIGQISSEVPQNLSASRPQDRQFILSSKKLLLSDSGFYLCAWSKDRGGNQPQHFGDGTRLSIL.

This chain joins TRBV12-1 and TRBJ1-5; the table names TRBD1, a call not compared with the DNA. TRBV12-1 is a known pseudogene. The CDR3 is 18 amino acids. The DNA for the CDR3 is TGTGCCAGCAGCCGACGGGACAGGGAAGAATATAGCAATCAGCCCCAGCATTTT. Amino acids: CASSRRDREEYSNQPQHF.

The rearrangement links TRBV10-2 to TRBJ2-1, with 8 bases lining up with TRBD2. The trim removed 2 bases at V and 6 bases at J, leaving 3 bases unmatched. This CDR3 comprises 14 residues. In germline, CDR1 is WSHSY, CDR2 SAAADI. The CDR3 is CASSETGGRNEQFF. CDR3 in DNA: TGCGCCAGCAGTGAGACGGGGGGGCGCAATGAGCAGTTCTTC.

The chain combines TRBV18 with TRBJ1-2; D unresolved. There are 16 residues in the CDR3. V was shortened by 3 bases and J by 8 bases, with 22 bases between the two germline ends. Germline V gene sequence: CDR1 KGHSH, CDR2 LQKENI. The CDR3 loop reads CASSPRQTFSGGGYTF. Here the CDR3 DNA reads TGTGCCAGCTCACCCCGTCAGACATTCTCGGGAGGGGGCTACACCTTC.

The chain uses TRBV4-3 and TRBJ2-1, with 10 bases that match TRBD2. CDR1 is LGHNA and CDR2 is YSLEER in the germline V gene. V trimming: 0 bases; J trimming: 8 bases; junction bases outside the gene matches: 7. CDR3 size: 16 residues. The CDR3 DNA reads TGCGCCAGCAGCCAAGACGGAGCGGGGGGGCCCTATGAGCAGTTCTTC. It codes for CASSQDGAGGPYEQFF.

The chain carries TRBV12-5 and TRBJ2-7; TRBD1 matches at 9 bases. Germline CDR1 reads LGHNT; CDR2 reads FRNRAP. The junction had 1 base not matched to a gene; V was cut back by 4 bases and J by 6 bases. The length of the CDR3 is 12 residues. CDR3 region: CASGWGQGEQYF. The CDR3 DNA sequence: TGTGCTAGTGGTTGGGGACAGGGCGAGCAGTACTTC.

The genes are TRBV30 and TRBJ2-7, with 8 positions matching TRBD2. Germline V CDR1 and CDR2: GTSNPN, SVGIG (reference sequence). The junction had 10 bases not matched to a gene; V was cut back by 5 bases and J by 1 base. The CDR3 runs 15 residues. This CDR3 is CAWSQRGGGSYEQYF. DNA of the CDR3: TGTGCCTGGTCCCAGCGTGGCGGGGGGTCCTACGAGCAGTACTTC.

V is TRBV6-1 and J is TRBJ2-5; 7 bases are shared with TRBD1. V lost 6 bases, J lost 5 bases, and 6 bases stayed unmatched. CDR1 and CDR2 from the germline V gene are MNHNS and SASEGT. This CDR3 has 13 residues. The CDR3 spells CASRRGLGETQYF. CDR3 nucleotide sequence: TGTGCCAGCAGGAGGGGGCTTGGGGAGACCCAGTACTTC.

This clone occurred once. The chain uses TRBV4-2 and TRBJ2-5; the D gene is possibly TRBD2 (6 bases). Germline lookup yields CDR1 LGHNA and CDR2 YNFKEQ. This CDR3 region has 13 residues. Trimming removed 0 bases at V and 11 bases at J, with 13 bases between. As DNA, the CDR3 is TGTGCCAGCAGCCAAGATCCTGGGGAGGAGCAGTACTTC. Translation gives CASSQDPGEEQYF.

The sample holds a few counts of this clone. The V gene is TRBV28, the J gene TRBJ1-6; possibly TRBD1 for D (5 bases). The CDR3 runs 14 residues. Trimming cost V 3 bases and J 9 bases, with 12 bases left between them. Looked up from germline, CDR1 is MDHEN and CDR2 is SYDVKM. The CDR3 sequence: CASSLQGRVSPLHF. The CDR3 DNA reads as TGTGCCAGCAGTTTGCAGGGTAGGGTTTCACCCCTCCACTTT.

The chain couples TRBV30 to TRBJ1-5; 10 bases agree with TRBD1. The J segment lost 5 bases and the V segment lost 5 bases, leaving 6 bases of the junction unmatched. This CDR3 has 14 residues. CDR1 is GTSNPN, CDR2 SVGIG, per germline (reference sequence). The CDR3 sequence is CAWDRGRDDQPQHF. CDR3 in DNA: TGTGCCTGGGACAGGGGGCGCGATGATCAGCCCCAGCATTTT.

This clone has a handful of counts. The junction departs from the called germline gene at one end, perhaps through a read error. The CDR3 spells CASSLGTGDGNTIYF. CDR3 nucleotides: TGTGCTAGCAGCTTAGGGACAGGGGATGGAAACACCATATATTTT. This chain connects TRBV7-7 to TRBJ1-3; 10 nucleotides align to TRBD1. CDR1 and CDR2 from the germline V gene are SSHAT and FNYEAQ (reference sequence). This CDR3 comprises 15 residues.

CDR3 in DNA: TGTGCCAGCAGCGCCCCGTTGAGTGGAAACACCATATATTTT. Amino acid sequence: CASSAPLSGNTIYF. The rearrangement joins TRBV9 to TRBJ1-3; D is unresolved. Germline assignment: CDR1 SGDLS and CDR2 YYNGEE. V dropped 3 bases and J dropped 3 bases, with 10 bases sitting between them. The CDR3 totals 14 residues.

The chain has TRBV2 and TRBJ2-3; TRBD2 matches at 10 bases. The CDR3 is 16 residues long. The J segment lost 3 bases and the V segment lost 4 bases, leaving 7 bases of the junction unmatched. The germline V gene encodes CDR1 SNHLY and CDR2 FYNNEI. The CDR3 region is CASSARAGGGTDTQYF. CDR3 in DNA: TGTGCCAGCAGTGCACGAGCGGGGGGGGGTACAGATACGCAGTATTTT.

The chain employs TRBV19 and TRBJ1-2; TRBD1 aligns across 10 bases. The CDR3 extends over 16 amino acids. V shed 6 bases and J 2 bases; nucleotides not matched to a gene: 9. Germline V gene sequence: CDR1 LNHDA, CDR2 SQIVND (reference sequence). The CDR3 nucleotides read TGTGCCAGTAGCCCCAACCCGGGACAGGGGAACTATGGCTACACCTTC. Translated, it gives CASSPNPGQGNYGYTF.

The chain recombines TRBV5-4 with TRBJ1-4, with TRBD1 identical over 8 bases. This CDR3 is built from 16 residues. V was clipped by 0 bases and J by 7 bases; unmatched bases: 8. Germline CDR1 is SGHNT and CDR2 is YYREEE (reference sequence). The CDR3 region is CASSLDSATGAEKLFF. In nucleotides, the CDR3 is TGTGCCAGCAGCTTGGACTCTGCGACAGGGGCTGAAAAACTGTTTTTT.

V is TRBV30 and J is TRBJ2-1; the match to TRBD2 covers 10 bases. Germline CDR1 and CDR2: GTSNPN and SVGIG (reference sequence). V lost 2 bases to trimming and J lost 4 bases; unmatched junction nucleotides: 2. The CDR3 has 14 amino acids. The CDR3 bases are TGTGCCTGGAGTACTAGCGGGGAATACAATGAGCAGTTCTTC. Its translation is CAWSTSGEYNEQFF.

V gene TRBV4-3 combines with J gene TRBJ2-2, with 8 bases fitting TRBD2. The trim removed 0 bases at V and 8 bases at J, leaving 11 bases unmatched. Germline V CDR1 and CDR2: LGHNA, YSLEER. The CDR3 is made up of 17 amino acids. The CDR3 region has the DNA TGCGCCAGCAGCCAAGAAGGCGGGGGGCGCGTGAGAGGGGAGCTGTTTTTT. Translating it yields CASSQEGGGRVRGELFF.

This clone was picked up a small number of times. As DNA, the CDR3 is TGTGCCAGCAGCTTGGGACAGGGGGTCAGCACAGATACGCAGTATTTT. Encoded protein: CASSLGQGVSTDTQYF. The rearrangement joins TRBV5-4 to TRBJ2-3; TRBD1 agrees at 9 bases. Germline assignment: CDR1 SGHNT and CDR2 YYREEE (reference sequence). V lost 0 bases and J lost 0; bases outside the gene matches: 2. CDR3 size: 16 residues.

This chain connects TRBV7-3 to TRBJ2-1; 7 nucleotides align to TRBD1. This CDR3 has 15 amino acids. The V gene's germline CDR1 is SGHTA and CDR2 FQGTGA. V was pared by 0 bases and J by 3 bases, with 2 bases of the junction left unmatched. CDR3 DNA sequence: TGTGCCAGCAGCTTAACGGGACAGTTCTACAATGAGCAGTTCTTC. Amino acids: CASSLTGQFYNEQFF.

The count of this clone is one. The chain couples TRBV19 to TRBJ1-5, with D hard to call. With 7 bases removed from V and 4 bases from J, the gap between germline ends came to 26 bases. The germline gives CDR1 LNHDA, CDR2 SQIVND (reference sequence). This CDR3 is built from 18 residues. The CDR3 reads CASIHAPGFAGPNQPQHF. CDR3 DNA: TGTGCCAGTATCCACGCGCCGGGTTTCGCGGGTCCTAATCAGCCCCAGCATTTT.